This TCR beta chain was identified in a study of blood T cell repertoires in COVID-19. The V segment lost 0 bases and the J segment 6 bases; nucleotides outside the gene matches: 8. The CDR3 is 18 residues long. Germline loops: CDR1 LGHNA, CDR2 YSLEER. The protocol was immunoSEQ multiplex PCR, while the TCRdb copy is restricted to in-frame clones and leaves out a portion. This table holds about 190,000 clones, around 84% found once. The V and J genes are TRBV4-3 and TRBJ2-2, with 12 nucleotides matching TRBD2. The specimen sequenced was peripheral blood. The receptor's source is a man aged 25-45 years with active or convalescent COVID-19. Written as DNA, the CDR3 is TGCGCCAGCAGCCAAGAGGGGGCTAGCGGGAGGGGCGCCGGGGAGCTGTTTTTT. Translated: CASSQEGASGRGAGELFF.